Below, 24 T cell receptor beta chains from the same sample are listed, as sequenced in a study of OX40 agonist ivuxolimab in advanced cancers. This table comes from immunoSEQ multiplex PCR, and its TCRdb copy is limited to in-frame clones, with some not included. Of about 44,000 clones in the sample, 65% to 85% were seen once. Sequenced material: CD4+ or CD8+ T cells sorted from blood, taken in a trial of the OX40 agonist ivuxolimab. The receptor set was obtained from an adult with an advanced solid tumor such as melanoma, head and neck, liver or kidney cancer.

This clone was seen only once. This chain links TRBV30 with TRBJ2-3; no clear D. V was clipped by 0 bases and J by 2 bases, with 9 bases between them. This CDR3 has 14 residues. Per germline, CDR1 GTSNPN and CDR2 SVGIG (reference sequence). The CDR3 region has the DNA TGTGCCTGGAGTGTATTGGCTACCACAGATACGCAGTATTTT. It yields the protein CAWSVLATTDTQYF.

The chain uses TRBV6-5 and TRBJ2-7; 8 nucleotides match TRBD1. Trimming at V came to 4 bases and at J to 6 bases, leaving 11 bases not matched to a gene. Germline V gene sequence: CDR1 MNHEY, CDR2 SVGAGI. The CDR3 covers 15 residues. The CDR3 DNA sequence: TGTGCCAGCAGTTCAGGGGGCGCACCTGTGACCGAGCAGTACTTC. Encoded protein: CASSSGGAPVTEQYF.

V and J are TRBV28 and TRBJ1-1; no clear D. The V gene's germline CDR1 is MDHEN and CDR2 SYDVKM. V lost 3 bases, J lost 6 bases, and 8 bases lay in between. The CDR3 extends over 12 amino acids. In nucleotides, the CDR3 is TGTGCCAGCAGTTTGCTCGGGGCTGAAGCTTTCTTT. Translated, it gives CASSLLGAEAFF.

The table lists this clone with a few counts. This CDR3 reads CAKNRGSPITDTQYF. In nucleotides, the CDR3 is TGTGCCAAAAACAGGGGCAGTCCGATCACAGATACGCAGTATTTT. This chain connects TRBV19 to TRBJ2-3; the match to TRBD1 covers 7 bases. V gave up 10 bases and J gave up 2 bases; unmatched junction bases: 12. The CDR3 is 15 amino acids. Per germline, CDR1 LNHDA and CDR2 SQIVND (reference sequence).

The chain carries TRBV11-3 and TRBJ1-3; D is perhaps TRBD1 (5 bases). Trimming shortened V by 8 bases and J by 0 bases, and 8 bases separated the two germline ends. Germline V gene data show CDR1 as SGHNT and CDR2 as YENEEA. The CDR3 extends over 13 amino acids. The CDR3 region is CASAGNSGNTIYF. The DNA for the CDR3 is TGTGCCAGCGCAGGGAACTCTGGAAACACCATATATTTT. The full variable domain, completed using reference TRBV11-3 and TRBJ1-3, is EAGVVQSPRYKIIEKKQPVAFWCNPISGHNTLYWYLQNLGQGPELLIRYENEEAVDDSQLPKDRFSAERLKGVDSTLKIQPAELGDSAVYLCASAGNSGNTIYFGEGSWLTVV.

V is TRBV28 and J is TRBJ2-7, with a tentative D call TRBD2 (5 bases). Germline V gene lookup returns CDR1 MDHEN and CDR2 SYDVKM. The CDR3 spans 15 residues. Trimming took off 7 bases at V and 0 bases at J, with 16 bases between the two ends. CDR3 protein: CASTPTRSYSYEQYF. The CDR3 nucleotides read TGTGCCAGCACCCCTACTAGGTCCTACTCCTACGAGCAGTACTTC.

The CDR3 is CASSQGLRSGRTDTQYF. The CDR3 region has the DNA TGCGCCAGCAGCCAAGGACTACGAAGCGGGAGGACAGATACGCAGTATTTT. V gene TRBV4-1 combines with J gene TRBJ2-3; 9 bases are a match to TRBD2. The V gene end was trimmed by 1 base and the J gene end by 3 bases; junction bases not matched to a gene: 8. Germline V gives CDR1 MGHRA, CDR2 YSYEKL. The CDR3 contains 17 residues.

The rearrangement uses TRBV6-1 and TRBJ1-1; tentative D call: TRBD1 (5 bases). CDR1 and CDR2 (germline): MNHNS, SASEGT. V was clipped by 6 bases and J by 4 bases, with 12 bases between them. This CDR3 is built from 13 residues. CDR3 residues: CASSPWGGTEAFF. DNA of the CDR3: TGTGCCAGCAGCCCCTGGGGGGGCACTGAAGCTTTCTTT.

The chain recombines TRBV7-2 with TRBJ1-6; D is unclear. Trimming cost V 3 bases and J 7 bases, with 10 bases left between them. Germline CDR1 reads SGHTA; CDR2 reads FQGNSA. The CDR3 runs to 14 residues. The CDR3 reads CASSLGNLNSPLHF. CDR3 coding DNA: TGTGCCAGCAGCTTGGGGAACCTAAATTCACCCCTCCACTTT.

The V gene is TRBV27, the J gene TRBJ1-5; D not resolved. The germline V gene encodes CDR1 MNHEY and CDR2 SMNVEV (reference sequence). Trimming took 2 bases from V and 1 from J, leaving 3 bases between them. The CDR3 is 13 amino acids. DNA for the CDR3: TGTGCCAGCAGTTTAGACAGCAATCAGCCCCAGCATTTT. Amino acids: CASSLDSNQPQHF.

The chain is built from TRBV4-3 and TRBJ2-1; possible D gene TRBD1, 6 bases. Germline CDR1 and CDR2: LGHNA and YSLEER. CDR3 length: 16 residues. Trimming cost V 0 bases and J 7 bases, with 16 bases left between them. CDR3 DNA sequence: TGCGCCAGCAGCCAAGAAACCGGACCCCAGGGGAATGAGCAGTTCTTC. Amino acid sequence: CASSQETGPQGNEQFF.

This clone was detected a few times. The J gene is TRBJ1-1, the V gene TRBV18; 7 bases align to TRBD1. Unmatched junction bases numbered 9, after V lost 3 bases and J lost 5 bases. The germline V gene has CDR1 KGHSH and CDR2 LQKENI. The CDR3 is made up of 15 amino acids. The CDR3 loop reads CASSPRTGSETEAFF. For the CDR3, the DNA is TGTGCCAGCTCACCCCGGACAGGTTCCGAAACTGAAGCTTTCTTT.

V is TRBV5-1 and J is TRBJ2-7, with 7 bases fitting TRBD1. CDR3 length: 16 residues. Looked up from germline, CDR1 is SGHRS and CDR2 is YFSETQ. J lost 2 bases, V lost 0 bases, and 8 bases had no gene match. CDR3: CASSLVGTDPPYEQYF. The CDR3 DNA follows: TGCGCCAGCAGCTTGGTAGGGACAGATCCCCCCTACGAGCAGTACTTC.

The chain has TRBV2 and TRBJ2-4, with no clear D. Trimming shortened V by 4 bases and J by 0 bases, and 16 bases separated the two germline ends. The germline gives CDR1 SNHLY, CDR2 FYNNEI. There are 17 residues in the CDR3. CDR3 sequence reads: CASSGARRKLAKNIQYF. DNA of the CDR3: TGTGCCAGCAGTGGGGCTAGAAGAAAACTAGCCAAAAACATTCAGTACTTC.

CDR3 region: CASSERSDRDKNIQYF. The DNA of the CDR3 is TGTGCCAGCAGTGAACGTAGTGACAGGGATAAAAACATTCAGTACTTC. V usage is TRBV6-1 and J usage is TRBJ2-4; TRBD1 aligns across 7 bases. This CDR3 has 16 amino acids. CDR1 is MNHNS and CDR2 is SASEGT in the germline V gene. J gave up 4 bases and V 2 bases, and 8 bases lay outside the gene matches.

The rearrangement links TRBV30 to TRBJ1-6; perhaps TRBD1 as D (6 bases). Per germline, CDR1 GTSNPN and CDR2 SVGIG (reference sequence). Trimming took off 0 bases at V and 9 bases at J, with 12 bases between the two ends. The CDR3 sequence is 14 residues long. The CDR3 here is CAWSVGGFRSPLHF. CDR3 coding DNA: TGTGCCTGGAGTGTAGGGGGGTTCCGTTCACCCCTCCACTTT.

The chain joins TRBV28 to TRBJ1-6; no clear D gene. The CDR3 is 15 residues long. V gave up 4 bases and J gave up 7 bases, with 14 bases separating them. Germline CDR1 MDHEN, CDR2 SYDVKM. For the CDR3, the DNA is TGTGCCAGCAGTTCGGCGGGCTTAAAAAATTCACCCCTCCACTTT. This codes for CASSSAGLKNSPLHF. Together with reference TRBV28 and TRBJ1-6, the CDR3 gives the full variable domain: DVKVTQSSRYLVKRTGEKVFLECVQDMDHENMFWYRQDPGLGLRLIYFSYDVKMKEKGDIPEGYSVSREKKERFSLILESASTNQTSMYLCASSSAGLKNSPLHFGNGTRLTVT.

The chain links TRBV6-1 to TRBJ1-3; D possibly corresponds to TRBD1 (5 bases). Germline CDR1 is MNHNS and CDR2 is SASEGT. With 5 bases removed from V and 2 bases from J, the gap between germline ends came to 7 bases. This CDR3 region has 13 residues. The CDR3 region has the DNA TGTGCCAGCAGTCAGGGTGCTGGAAACACCATATATTTT. Its protein product is CASSQGAGNTIYF.

The J gene is TRBJ1-1, the V gene TRBV6-6; D unclear. Germline V CDR1 and CDR2: MNHNY, SVGAGI (reference sequence). The V end was cut by 2 bases, the J end by 4 bases, with 11 bases between. The CDR3 has 14 amino acids. CDR3 sequence reads: CASSYGGVSTEAFF. The DNA of the CDR3 is TGTGCCAGCAGTTACGGCGGGGTAAGCACTGAAGCTTTCTTT.

This sequence joins TRBV30 and TRBJ2-5; TRBD2 agrees at 9 bases. The CDR3 consists of 14 residues. Per germline, CDR1 GTSNPN and CDR2 SVGIG (reference sequence). Germline trimming cut 3 bases from V and 5 bases from J; bases unmatched to any gene: 7. The CDR3 region has the DNA TGTGCCTGGAGCAGAGGGACTAGCATGGAGACCCAGTACTTC. Its translation is CAWSRGTSMETQYF.

The rearrangement links TRBV9 to TRBJ2-3; 7 bases map to TRBD2. The V gene's germline CDR1 is SGDLS and CDR2 YYNGEE. The ends lost 4 bases at V and 0 bases at J; junction bases unmatched: 11. This CDR3 spans 17 amino acids. The CDR3, as DNA: TGTGCCAGCAGCCCTGCCAAGGGCGGGGGTAGCACAGATACGCAGTATTTT. Translating gives CASSPAKGGGSTDTQYF. The full variable domain, in which reference TRBV9 and TRBJ2-3 provide the parts outside the CDR3, is DSGVTQTPKHLITATGQRVTLRCSPRSGDLSVYWYQQSLDQGLQFLIQYYNGEERAKGNILERFSAQQFPDLHSELNLSSLELGDSALYFCASSPAKGGGSTDTQYFGPGTRLTVL.

The rearrangement joins TRBV7-8 to TRBJ1-5; 7 positions match TRBD1. J was trimmed by 0 bases and V by 11 bases; bases with no gene match: 7. CDR3 length: 14 residues. Germline V CDR1 and CDR2: SGHVS, FQNEAQ. The CDR3 nucleotides read TGTGCCTCTTCCCGGGACAGTAGCAATCAGCCCCAGCATTTT. Residues: CASSRDSSNQPQHF.

CDR3 in amino acids: CAISPRGFNYGYTF. CDR3 in DNA: TGTGCCATCAGCCCCCGCGGGTTTAACTATGGCTACACCTTC. This sequence joins TRBV10-3 and TRBJ1-2; D is uncertain. From germline, CDR1 is ENHRY and CDR2 SYGVKD. Trimming took off 6 bases at V and 1 base at J, with 12 bases between the two ends. The CDR3 has 14 residues.

The chain joins TRBV5-1 to TRBJ1-6; TRBD1 aligns across 9 bases. The length of the CDR3 is 15 residues. The V gene end was trimmed by 0 bases and the J gene end by 7 bases; junction bases not matched to a gene: 2. The germline gives CDR1 SGHRS, CDR2 YFSETQ. The CDR3 protein is CASSLGTGANSPLHF. For the CDR3, the DNA is TGCGCCAGCAGCTTGGGGACAGGGGCCAATTCACCCCTCCACTTT.